These 11 T cell receptor beta chains came from one sample sequenced in a study of T cell repertoires in cytomegalovirus infection. No antigens are known for them. MiXCR, run by TCRdb on the reads, gives a single entry per CDR3 protein. The top ten hold roughly 12% of the sample, which has about 830,000 distinct CDR3 sequences, less than 35% seen once. This specimen was cultured CD8+ T cells from PBMCs, taken from culture after CMV antigen stimulation. The receptors derive from a human donor in good health (CMV status not recorded). Some clones in this sample may be carry-over from other donors' samples.

A remark on this clonotype: An end of the junction does not agree with germline; a read error may underlie this. This chain joins TRBV6-1 and TRBJ1-3, with no clear D. CDR3 length equals 15 residues. Per the germline V gene, CDR1 is MNHNS and CDR2 is SASEGT. CDR3 nucleotides: TGTGCCAACAGTGAATGGGAGGGCTATACGGACACCATATATTTT. It specifies CANSEWEGYTDTIYF.

This chain links TRBV5-5 with TRBJ1-1; TRBD1 is a possible D gene (6 bases). Trimming pared 4 bases from V and 2 bases from J, leaving 12 bases between. The CDR3 runs 14 residues. Germline values: CDR1 SGHKS, CDR2 YYEKEE (reference sequence). In DNA form, the CDR3 reads TGTGCCAGCAGCAAGAGGGGGTCCAACACTGAAGCTTTCTTT. Amino acid sequence: CASSKRGSNTEAFF.

This clonotype came up a few times. This sequence joins TRBV6-2 or TRBV6-3 and TRBJ2-7; unclear D gene. Germline V gene data show CDR1 as MNHEY and CDR2 as SVGEGT. The V gene lost 2 bases and the J gene lost 0 bases, with 8 bases spanning the gap. The CDR3 consists of 14 residues. The CDR3 DNA sequence: TGTGCCAGCAGTTACGGCGCGAGCTCCTACGAGCAGTACGTC. Protein sequence: CASSYGASSYEQYV.

V usage is TRBV15 and J usage is TRBJ1-6; 8 positions match TRBD1. CDR3 length: 13 residues. Germline V CDR1 and CDR2: LNHNV, YYDKDF (reference sequence). V trimming: 4 bases; J trimming: 14 bases; junction bases outside the gene matches: 7. CDR3 region: CATSTGRGQALHF. CDR3 in DNA: TGTGCCACCAGCACAGGGCGGGGACAGGCCCTCCACTTT.

This clonotype has just a few counts. The V call is TRBV6-1, the J call TRBJ2-1, with TRBD2 matching 7 bases. V was pared by 6 bases and J by 5 bases, with 10 bases of the junction left unmatched. This CDR3 has 15 residues. Germline CDR1 and CDR2: MNHNS and SASEGT. The CDR3 protein is CASRALSGGDNEQFF. CDR3 nucleotide sequence: TGTGCCAGCAGGGCCCTGTCGGGGGGAGACAATGAGCAGTTCTTC.

CDR3 sequence: CSAPTGAGANVLTF. DNA for the CDR3: TGCAGTGCTCCGACAGGGGCCGGGGCCAACGTCCTGACTTTC. V gene TRBV20-1 combines with J gene TRBJ2-6; 8 bases line up with TRBD1. The CDR3 covers 14 residues. Germline-derived CDR1 and CDR2 are DFQATT and SNEGSKA (reference sequence). V shed 5 bases and J 4 bases; nucleotides not matched to a gene: 4.

The rearrangement links TRBV4-1 to TRBJ2-7; D not resolved. Per germline, CDR1 MGHRA and CDR2 YSYEKL. CDR3 size: 14 residues. V lost 4 bases and J 1 base, leaving 11 bases between the germline ends. CDR3 region: CASSPSQSSYEQYF. The CDR3 region has the DNA TGCGCCAGCAGCCCAAGTCAGAGTTCCTACGAGCAGTACTTC.

V usage is TRBV5-4 and J usage is TRBJ2-7, with 10 bases lining up with TRBD1. The germline V gene has CDR1 SGHNT and CDR2 YYREEE (reference sequence). Trimming at V came to 3 bases and at J to 5 bases, leaving 8 bases not matched to a gene. This CDR3 spans 15 amino acids. The CDR3 sequence: CASSSPGTGVHEQYF. The CDR3, as DNA: TGTGCCAGCAGCTCCCCCGGGACAGGGGTCCACGAGCAGTACTTC.

This chain connects TRBV19 to TRBJ1-5; the match to TRBD1 covers 11 bases. Unmatched junction bases numbered 4, after V lost 4 bases and J lost 5 bases. The CDR3 contains 15 residues. Germline-derived CDR1 and CDR2 are LNHDA and SQIVND (reference sequence). For the CDR3, the DNA is TGTGCCAGTAGTAGAGGACAGGGGGCAGATCAGCCCCAGCATTTT. Residues: CASSRGQGADQPQHF.

This clonotype was seen a few times. This sequence joins TRBV7-8 and TRBJ1-5; 8 bases map to TRBD1. Trimming took 5 bases from V and 0 from J; bases not matched to a gene: 9. The CDR3 loop spans 17 amino acids. CDR1 and CDR2 (germline): SGHVS, FQNEAQ. The CDR3 bases are TGTGCCAGCAGCACCGACGACAGGGGTTTTAGCAATCAGCCCCAGCATTTT. Protein product: CASSTDDRGFSNQPQHF.

This chain joins TRBV7-3 and TRBJ2-2, with D hard to call. The CDR3 extends over 13 amino acids. Germline-derived CDR1 and CDR2 are SGHTA and FQGTGA. V lost 2 bases and J lost 9, with 10 bases in between. The CDR3 protein is CASSLPSGRELFF. CDR3 DNA: TGTGCCAGCAGCTTACCCTCCGGTCGGGAGCTGTTTTTT.